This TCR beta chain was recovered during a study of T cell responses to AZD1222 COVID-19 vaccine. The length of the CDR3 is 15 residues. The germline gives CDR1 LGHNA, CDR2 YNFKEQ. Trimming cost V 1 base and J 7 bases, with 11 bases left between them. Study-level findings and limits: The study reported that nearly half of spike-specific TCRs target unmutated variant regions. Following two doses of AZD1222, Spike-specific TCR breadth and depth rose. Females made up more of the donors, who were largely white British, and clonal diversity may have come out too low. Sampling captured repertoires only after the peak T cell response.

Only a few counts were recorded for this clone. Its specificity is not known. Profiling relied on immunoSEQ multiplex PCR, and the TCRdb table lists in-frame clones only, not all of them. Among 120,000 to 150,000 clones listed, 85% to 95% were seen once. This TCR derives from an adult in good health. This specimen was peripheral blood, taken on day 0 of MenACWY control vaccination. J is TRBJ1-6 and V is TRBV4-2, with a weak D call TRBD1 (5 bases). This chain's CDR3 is CASSQAGTQNSPLHF. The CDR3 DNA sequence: TGTGCCAGCAGCCAAGCCGGGACTCAAAATTCACCCCTCCACTTT.